A single sample gave rise to the 21 T cell receptor beta chains below, sequenced in a study of metastatic and nonmetastatic thyroid tumors. Before thyroid surgery, none of the patients had received any treatment. MiXCR re-clonotyped the PCR reads for TCRdb. This sample has some 25,000 clones; about an eighth occur once, and the top ten carry roughly an eighth. Source material: blood. The receptors originated from a female donor with papillary thyroid cancer or a benign thyroid nodule (not recorded which). Some clones in this sample may be carry-over from other donors' samples.

The chain combines TRBV20-1 with TRBJ2-3; tentatively, D is TRBD1 or TRBD2 (6 bases each). The V end was cut by 2 bases, the J end by 2 bases, with 17 bases between. This CDR3 region has 16 residues. Germline V lookup: CDR1 DFQATT, CDR2 SNEGSKA (reference sequence). The CDR3 reads CSARSGGGRATDTQYF. The CDR3 coding sequence is TGCAGTGCTAGATCGGGTGGGGGGCGCGCCACAGATACGCAGTATTTT.

This clone showed up many times. The chain couples TRBV11-1 to TRBJ2-3, with D perhaps matching TRBD1 or TRBD2 (5 bases each). Deletions cut 2 bases from V and 2 bases from J, with 14 bases between. This CDR3 is 16 amino acids long. Germline CDR1 is SGHAT and CDR2 is FQDESV (reference sequence). As DNA, the CDR3 is TGTGCCAGCAGCTTATACAGGACTCCGTACACAGATACGCAGTATTTT. This gives the protein CASSLYRTPYTDTQYF.

This clone came up many times. The CDR3 spells CASSLGQSNQPQHF. In nucleotides, the CDR3 is TGTGCCAGCAGTTTGGGACAGTCCAATCAGCCCCAGCATTTT. The chain uses TRBV6-1 and TRBJ1-5; 7 positions agree with TRBD1. The V gene end was trimmed by 5 bases and the J gene end by 3 bases; junction bases not matched to a gene: 4. CDR1 and CDR2 from the germline V gene are MNHNS and SASEGT. The CDR3 loop spans 14 amino acids.

In its sample, this clone was seen many times. This rearrangement joins TRBV20-1 to TRBJ1-5, with 7 bases matching TRBD1. With V trimmed by 4 bases and J by 2 bases, 17 bases remained unmatched. Per germline, CDR1 DFQATT and CDR2 SNEGSKA (reference sequence). The CDR3 sequence is 18 residues long. CDR3 DNA sequence: TGCAGTGCTATTAACTCTAGGGGGCGATCGGATGGCAATCAGCCCCAGCATTTT. As protein: CSAINSRGRSDGNQPQHF.

This clone was seen at least ten times. J is TRBJ1-2 and V is TRBV9, with D hard to call. CDR1 is SGDLS and CDR2 is YYNGEE in the germline V gene. V lost 2 bases and J lost 1, with 9 bases in between. CDR3 length: 14 amino acids. This CDR3 is CASSVDLSNYGYTF. The CDR3, as DNA: TGTGCCAGCAGCGTGGACTTGAGTAACTATGGCTACACCTTC.

Regarding this clone: A junction end diverges from the germline sequence, so it may reflect a read error. At the DNA level, this CDR3 is encoded by other sequences in the same sample as well. V usage is TRBV27 and J usage is TRBJ2-2; no reliable D call. This CDR3 has 13 residues. Germline V gives CDR1 MNHEY, CDR2 SMNVEV (reference sequence). CDR3 DNA: TGTGCCAGCAGTCCCCTCTTAACTGGGGAACTGTTTTTT. It is translated as CASSPLLTGELFF.

The chain combines TRBV13 with TRBJ2-7; tentative D call: TRBD2 (6 bases). V shed 3 bases and J shed 3 bases, with 9 bases lying between them. Looked up from germline, CDR1 is PRHDT and CDR2 is FYEKMQ (reference sequence). This CDR3 region has 13 residues. The CDR3 DNA reads as TGTGCCAGCAGCTTGGAGGGGAGCTACGAGCAGTACTTC. The encoded protein is CASSLEGSYEQYF.

The chain is built from TRBV19 and TRBJ2-1; D is unclear. The V gene's germline CDR1 is LNHDA and CDR2 SQIVND (reference sequence). The CDR3 has 13 amino acids. V was shortened by 7 bases and J by 7 bases, with 14 bases between the two germline ends. CDR3 bases: TGTGCCAGTATTATGGCCCTACTGAATGAGCAGTTCTTC. Translated: CASIMALLNEQFF.

The sample holds many counts of this clone. The gene calls are TRBV28 and TRBJ2-1, with TRBD2 matching 11 bases. The ends lost 5 bases at V and 0 bases at J; junction bases unmatched: 6. The CDR3 is 17 amino acids. Per germline, CDR1 MDHEN and CDR2 SYDVKM. CDR3 sequence (DNA): TGTGCCAGCAGTGGCCTAGCGGGAGGCCTCTCCTACAATGAGCAGTTCTTC. Translation gives CASSGLAGGLSYNEQFF.

This clone was detected many times. V usage is TRBV28 and J usage is TRBJ1-5; D not certain. CDR3 length: 14 residues. The ends were cut back, 6 bases at V and 3 bases at J, with 12 bases in the middle. The V gene's germline CDR1 is MDHEN and CDR2 SYDVKM. The CDR3 DNA reads TGTGCCAGCAGCTCCTCAGGTAACAATCAGCCCCAGCATTTT. This encodes CASSSSGNNQPQHF.

This clone was seen many times. The chain has TRBV12-3 or TRBV12-4 and TRBJ1-3; no definite D call. CDR3 size: 15 residues. Trimming pared 5 bases from V and 0 bases from J, leaving 11 bases between. CDR3 sequence reads: CASSLLLTSGNTIYF. Written as DNA, the CDR3 is TGTGCCAGCAGTCTCCTTTTGACCTCTGGAAACACCATATATTTT.

A few counts support this clone. This chain links TRBV6-1 with TRBJ2-1, with TRBD2 matching 8 bases. The CDR3 length is 13 residues. V was pared by 6 bases and J by 6 bases, with 4 bases of the junction left unmatched. Germline CDR1 is MNHNS and CDR2 is SASEGT. This CDR3 reads CASRLAEINEQFF. The CDR3, as DNA: TGTGCCAGCAGACTAGCGGAGATCAATGAGCAGTTCTTC.

In its sample, this clone was seen many times. V and J are TRBV6-1 and TRBJ1-5; unclear D gene. The length of the CDR3 is 13 residues. V lost 3 bases, J lost 13 bases, and 16 bases lay in between. Germline V gene data show CDR1 as MNHNS and CDR2 as SASEGT. CDR3 bases: TGTGCCAGCAGTGAGAGTCGGGTGGTGGGTCAGCATTTT. Translating it yields CASSESRVVGQHF.

This clone was picked up many times. This sequence joins TRBV20-1 and TRBJ2-7; 11 bases agree with TRBD2. V shed 5 bases, J shed 2 bases, and the junction held 5 bases outside the gene matches. From germline, CDR1 is DFQATT and CDR2 SNEGSKA (reference sequence). The CDR3 covers 14 residues. The CDR3 DNA reads as TGCAGTGCTCCCCCACTAGCGGGAGCCTACGAGCAGTACTTC. Its translation: CSAPPLAGAYEQYF.

The chain carries TRBV7-8 and TRBJ2-7; 10 bases are a match to TRBD2. There are 14 residues in the CDR3. Germline V CDR1 and CDR2: SGHVS, FQNEAQ. The V segment lost 6 bases and the J segment 3 bases; nucleotides outside the gene matches: 5. The CDR3 is CASRRLAGDYEQYF. The CDR3 coding sequence is TGTGCCAGCAGGAGGCTAGCGGGAGACTACGAGCAGTACTTC.

The chain joins TRBV28 to TRBJ2-7; no definite D call. Trimming cost V 5 bases and J 0 bases, with 14 bases left between them. The CDR3 covers 15 residues. The germline CDR1 and CDR2 sequences are MDHEN and SYDVKM. The CDR3 DNA sequence: TGTGCCAGCAGTCCCCTCCCAGGCATCTCCTACGAGCAGTACTTC. It is translated as CASSPLPGISYEQYF.

At least ten counts were recorded for this clone. The V and J genes are TRBV7-3 and TRBJ2-3, with 10 bases that match TRBD2. CDR1 is SGHTA, CDR2 FQGTGA, per germline. J gave up 4 bases and V 2 bases, and 6 bases lay outside the gene matches. The CDR3 contains 16 residues. This chain's CDR3 is CASSLLAGVGADTQYF. The CDR3 nucleotides are TGTGCCAGCAGCTTACTAGCGGGAGTCGGAGCAGATACGCAGTATTTT.

This clone was recorded at least ten times. In the same sample, other DNA sequences code for this CDR3. The rearrangement links TRBV11-1 to TRBJ1-1; the D gene is possibly TRBD1 (6 bases). This CDR3 has 14 residues. From germline, CDR1 is SGHAT and CDR2 FQDESV (reference sequence). V lost 6 bases to trimming and J lost 3 bases, with 14 bases between them. Here the CDR3 DNA reads TGTGCCAGCAGGTACAGGGCAACGGACACTGAAGCTTTCTTT. Amino acid sequence: CASRYRATDTEAFF.

This clone has at least ten counts. The chain has TRBV27 and TRBJ2-4; D gene ambiguous. Looked up from germline, CDR1 is MNHEY and CDR2 is SMNVEV (reference sequence). V was clipped by 6 bases and J by 2 bases, with 11 bases between them. The CDR3 is 14 amino acids. CDR3 nucleotides: TGTGCCAGCAGCGTACGTGGTTCCAAAAACATTCAGTACTTC. The encoded protein is CASSVRGSKNIQYF.

This clone was seen ten or more times. The chain combines TRBV18 with TRBJ2-2, with no clear D. Germline V gene sequence: CDR1 KGHSH, CDR2 LQKENI. The CDR3 is 15 amino acids. Trimming cost V 0 bases and J 0 bases, with 5 bases left between them. The CDR3 bases are TGTGCCAGCTCACCACCGTATCCGAACACCGGGGAGCTGTTTTTT. Its translation: CASSPPYPNTGELFF.

This clone was counted many times. This chain joins TRBV11-1 and TRBJ1-5, with D possibly being TRBD1 (6 bases). The CDR3 runs to 17 residues. Per germline, CDR1 SGHAT and CDR2 FQDESV (reference sequence). V gave up 5 bases and J gave up 5 bases, with 22 bases separating them. This CDR3 reads CASSDPRGGGMDQPQHF. CDR3 DNA: TGTGCCAGCAGCGACCCCCGAGGGGGGGGAATGGATCAGCCCCAGCATTTT.